The entry below describes one T cell receptor (beta chain). Individuals aged about 18 to 100 years were recruited from 24 US areas. The study assigned cohorts using participant-reported clinical history. The data were taken from a study of blood T cell repertoires in COVID-19. In the study overall: Material from acute and convalescent COVID-19 was sourced from the United States, Italy and Spain. PBMCs, B-cell-depleted T cells, or T cells provided the cDNA or gDNA that made up the material.

Generated by immunoSEQ multiplex PCR, the TCRdb table keeps only in-frame clones and is missing some. The table has under 200,000 clones, about 86% seen once; the top ten hold around 24%. The TCR comes from a woman aged 40 to 50 in a cohort exposed to, infected with or recovered from COVID-19 (not recorded which). Sequences were obtained from PBMCs or T cells enriched from blood (not recorded which).

The CDR3: CASSRGTGQPQHF. The CDR3 DNA follows: TGTGCCAGCAGCCGCGGGACAGGGCAGCCCCAGCATTTT. The chain has TRBV11-2 and TRBJ1-5; 9 positions match TRBD1. With 5 bases clipped from V and 7 bases from J, the junction kept 3 bases outside the gene matches. CDR1 SGHAT and CDR2 FQNNGV come from the germline V gene. The CDR3 runs 13 residues.